This entry is about one T cell receptor (beta chain). The data are from a study of T cell responses to AZD1222 COVID-19 vaccine. CDR1 is SQVTM and CDR2 is ANQGSEA in the germline V gene. The CDR3 sequence is 13 residues long. The trim removed 4 bases at V and 1 base at J, leaving 3 bases unmatched. Method: immunoSEQ multiplex PCR; TCRdb's copy keeps in-frame clones and lacks some. The sample has roughly 140,000 clones, around 90% seen once. The chain carries TRBV29-1 and TRBJ1-1; 7 nucleotides line up with TRBD1. The source of this sequence is an adult who received the AZD1222 COVID-19 vaccine. The source material was peripheral blood, sampled 28 days after the second AZD1222 dose. CDR3 sequence: CSVAYRGNTEAFF. The CDR3 DNA is TGCAGCGTTGCGTACAGGGGGAACACTGAAGCTTTCTTT.